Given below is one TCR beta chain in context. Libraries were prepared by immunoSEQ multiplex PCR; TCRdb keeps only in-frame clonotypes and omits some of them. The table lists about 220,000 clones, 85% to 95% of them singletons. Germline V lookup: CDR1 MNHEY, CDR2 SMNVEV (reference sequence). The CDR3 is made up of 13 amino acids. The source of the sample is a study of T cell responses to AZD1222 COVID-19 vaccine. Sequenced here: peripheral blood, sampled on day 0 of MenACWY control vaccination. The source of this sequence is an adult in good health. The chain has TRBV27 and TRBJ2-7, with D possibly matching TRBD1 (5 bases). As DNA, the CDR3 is TGTGCTACGATGGGTACAGGTAGCAACGAGCAGTACTTC. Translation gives CATMGTGSNEQYF.